Listed here are 11 T cell receptor beta chains from one sample, sequenced in a study of T cell responses to AZD1222 COVID-19 vaccine. Repertoires were generated with immunoSEQ multiplex PCR, while TCRdb's copy carries only in-frame clones and drops some. Among about 130,000 clones, about 90% were seen once, and the ten largest hold roughly 2%. Sequencing used peripheral blood, obtained on day 0 of AZD1222 vaccination. These receptors were obtained from an adult in good health.

This chain uses TRBV28 with TRBJ1-3; a weak D match, TRBD1 (6 bases). This CDR3 is built from 16 residues. CDR1 is MDHEN, CDR2 SYDVKM, per germline. V dropped 3 bases and J dropped 0 bases, with 12 bases sitting between them. CDR3 residues: CASSFRGWYSGNTIYF. CDR3 in DNA: TGTGCCAGCAGTTTCAGGGGATGGTACTCTGGAAACACCATATATTTT.

Details on this clone: One junction end disagrees with the germline gene, perhaps due to a read error. The chain has TRBV11-2 and TRBJ1-2, with unresolved D. The CDR3 runs to 14 residues. Germline assignment: CDR1 SGHAT and CDR2 FQNNGV. CDR3: CASSQMAGNYGYTF. DNA of the CDR3: TGTGCCAGCAGCCAGATGGCGGGTAACTATGGCTACACCTTT. The full variable domain, rest sourced from reference TRBV11-2 and TRBJ1-2, is EAGVAQSPRYKIIEKRQSVAFWCNPISGHATLYWYQQILGQGPKLLIQFQNNGVVDDSQLPKDRFSAERLKGVDSTLKIQPAKLEDSAVYLCASSQMAGNYGYTFGSGTRLTVV.

The chain employs TRBV2 and TRBJ1-3; TRBD1 might be the D (6 bases). Trimming stripped 6 bases from V and 2 bases from J, with 17 bases between. Germline-derived CDR1 and CDR2 are SNHLY and FYNNEI. The CDR3 extends over 16 amino acids. This chain's CDR3 is CASSVTGTVTGNTIYF. The CDR3 DNA sequence: TGTGCCAGCAGCGTTACAGGGACGGTTACTGGAAACACCATATATTTT.

The chain recombines TRBV3-1 (or the pseudogene TRBV3-2) with TRBJ1-2; D may be TRBD1 (5 bases). The CDR3 is 14 amino acids. With 0 bases removed from V and 8 bases from J, the gap between germline ends came to 13 bases. Germline V gives CDR1 LGHDT, CDR2 YNNKEL (reference sequence). The CDR3 loop reads CASSQEAGVSGYTF. The CDR3 DNA is TGTGCCAGCAGCCAAGAGGCGGGGGTTAGCGGCTACACCTTC.

V and J are TRBV15 and TRBJ1-2; 7 bases agree with TRBD1. CDR3 length equals 16 residues. Unmatched junction bases numbered 8, after V lost 0 bases and J lost 4 bases. CDR1 is LNHNV, CDR2 YYDKDF, per germline (reference sequence). The CDR3 DNA sequence: TGTGCCACCAGCAGAGATCGCAGGGGGTCGGGCTATGGCTACACCTTC. Amino acids: CATSRDRRGSGYGYTF. The entire variable domain, with the rest obtained from reference TRBV15 and TRBJ1-2, is as follows: DAMVIQNPRYQVTQFGKPVTLSCSQTLNHNVMYWYQQKSSQAPKLLFHYYDKDFNNEADTPDNFQSRRPNTSFCFLDIRSPGLGDTAMYLCATSRDRRGSGYGYTFGSGTRLTVV.

The J gene is TRBJ2-1, the V gene TRBV6-4; possibly TRBD2 for D (5 bases). CDR1 and CDR2 (germline): MRHNA, SNTAGT. This CDR3 region has 15 residues. Trimming took off 2 bases at V and 0 bases at J, with 8 bases between the two ends. CDR3 loop: CASSDKGDSYNEQFF. CDR3 nucleotides: TGTGCCAGCAGTGACAAGGGAGACTCCTACAATGAGCAGTTCTTC.

The chain couples TRBV19 to TRBJ1-2, with D possibly being TRBD1 (6 bases). Germline-derived CDR1 and CDR2 are LNHDA and SQIVND (reference sequence). V lost 10 bases and J lost 7, with 22 bases in between. The CDR3 spans 14 residues. The CDR3: CATTQRRGAGGYTF. The CDR3 nucleotides read TGTGCCACAACTCAGAGGCGGGGGGCCGGTGGCTACACCTTC.

V and J are TRBV4-3 and TRBJ1-2, with 7 bases matching TRBD1. Trimming cost V 7 bases and J 8 bases; bases outside gene matches: 19. The CDR3 sequence is 16 residues long. Germline CDR1 LGHNA, CDR2 YSLEER. CDR3 in amino acids: CASIQTPGQHNSGYTF. The CDR3 nucleotides read TGCGCCAGCATACAGACTCCGGGACAGCACAACTCAGGCTACACCTTC.

The J gene is TRBJ2-7, the V gene TRBV3-1 (or the pseudogene TRBV3-2); tentatively, D is TRBD1 or TRBD2 (5 bases each). Germline V lookup: CDR1 LGHDT, CDR2 YNNKEL (reference sequence). The CDR3 runs to 12 residues. V shed 5 bases and J shed 3 bases, with 8 bases lying between them. The CDR3, as DNA: TGTGCCAGCAGCGGGGACGGCTACGAGCAGTACTTC. Encoded protein: CASSGDGYEQYF.

The chain uses TRBV7-9 and TRBJ1-3; D ambiguous. V lost 1 base to trimming and J lost 2 bases, with 3 bases between them. Germline values: CDR1 SEHNR, CDR2 FQNEAQ (reference sequence). The CDR3 sequence is 13 residues long. As DNA, the CDR3 is TGTGCCAGCAGCTTAGGGACTGGAAACACCATATATTTT. It encodes CASSLGTGNTIYF.

The chain links TRBV2 to TRBJ1-5; D gene ambiguous. This CDR3 region has 15 residues. Germline V CDR1 and CDR2: SNHLY, FYNNEI. Trimming took off 2 bases at V and 0 bases at J, with 8 bases between the two ends. CDR3 nucleotide sequence: TGTGCCAGCAGTGAACCCAGCAATAGCAATCAGCCCCAGCATTTT. The encoded protein is CASSEPSNSNQPQHF.